This entry features one TCR beta chain sequence. Original analysis: From reference gene primer amplification, estimates of nucleated cell counts were derived. The assay was immunoSEQ multiplex PCR, and TCRdb's table has in-frame clones only and misses some. The DNA gave D and trimming, while V, J and clone size come from that table. The sample holds 65,000 to 90,000 clones, approximately 86% seen once. Seattle enrolled patients during active infection and tracked them longitudinally. This record comes from a study of blood T cell repertoires in COVID-19. Whole-study context: Italy, Spain and the United States were the sources of the convalescent and acute COVID-19 samples. PBMCs, B-cell-depleted T cells, or T cells provided the cDNA or gDNA that made up the material.

This receptor was taken from a man aged 80 or over with COVID-19, enrolled during active disease. The sequenced material came from peripheral blood.

The CDR3 region is CASSIGVGAQETQYF. CDR3 coding DNA: TGTGCCAGTAGTATCGGAGTGGGGGCCCAAGAGACCCAGTACTTC. This chain uses TRBV19 with TRBJ2-5; D is perhaps TRBD1 (6 bases). CDR1 LNHDA and CDR2 SQIVND come from the germline V gene (reference sequence). V lost 3 bases and J lost 1, with 12 bases in between. This CDR3 is built from 15 residues.